Listed here are 28 T cell receptor beta chains from one sample, sequenced in a study of Graves' ophthalmopathy and Graves' hyperthyroidism. Amplified TCR beta CDR3 regions were obtained using RNA transcripts as template. First-round RT-PCR with HTBI primers preceded a second-round multiplex PCR. TCRdb processed the multiplex PCR reads anew with MiXCR; each CDR3 protein has one entry. Among roughly 420,000 distinct CDR3 sequences, about 21% were seen once, and the ten largest hold 3%. The specimen was peripheral blood. Source of these receptors: a woman between 18 and 29 years old with stable Graves' hyperthyroidism.

There are many counts of this clonotype. The J gene is TRBJ1-5, the V gene TRBV28; D is ambiguous. CDR3 length: 14 residues. Trimming shortened V by 6 bases and J by 0 bases, and 9 bases separated the two germline ends. Germline V gene lookup returns CDR1 MDHEN and CDR2 SYDVKM. For the CDR3, the DNA is TGTGCCAGCAGCCTCCACATTAGCAATCAGCCCCAGCATTTT. Translation gives CASSLHISNQPQHF.

This clonotype came up a few times. This sequence joins TRBV18 and TRBJ2-7; 8 bases agree with TRBD2. The germline CDR1 and CDR2 sequences are KGHSH and LQKENI. Germline trimming cut 3 bases from V and 4 bases from J; bases unmatched to any gene: 11. The CDR3 has 16 residues. The CDR3 loop is CASSPSGGLAAYEQYF. CDR3 bases: TGTGCCAGCTCACCGTCGGGAGGACTAGCAGCGTACGAGCAGTACTTC.

This clonotype occurred once. The rearrangement links TRBV6-1 to TRBJ2-5, with 7 bases fitting TRBD2. V was clipped by 6 bases and J by 1 base; unmatched bases: 2. Germline assignment: CDR1 MNHNS and CDR2 SASEGT. The CDR3 consists of 13 residues. CDR3 coding DNA: TGTGCCAGCAGAGTAGCGGGCCAAGAGACCCAGTACTTC. Its protein is CASRVAGQETQYF.

This clonotype was recorded many times. This rearrangement joins TRBV12-3 or TRBV12-4 to TRBJ2-7, with 7 bases aligning to TRBD2. There are 14 residues in the CDR3. Trimming cost V 10 bases and J 3 bases; bases outside gene matches: 12. CDR3 DNA: TGTGCCACCCCTTTCGAGCGGGGTGTCTACGAGCAGTACTTC. Translating gives CATPFERGVYEQYF.

This clonotype was recorded many times. The chain carries TRBV29-1 and TRBJ2-7, with D tentatively TRBD2 (6 bases). CDR3 length: 11 residues. Per the germline V gene, CDR1 is SQVTM and CDR2 is ANQGSEA. V was pared by 7 bases and J by 3 bases, with 10 bases between. The CDR3 coding sequence is TGCAGCGCCGGGCGGGGCTACGAGCAGTACTTC. Its protein is CSAGRGYEQYF.

At least ten counts were recorded for this clonotype. The chain combines TRBV6-5 with TRBJ2-5, with D perhaps given as TRBD1 or TRBD2 (5 bases each). Trimming stripped 4 bases from V and 5 bases from J, with 14 bases between. Per the germline V gene, CDR1 is MNHEY and CDR2 is SVGAGI. The CDR3 is 14 amino acids. Written as DNA, the CDR3 is TGTGCCAGCAGTTTCCGGGGACCTCCCGAGACCCAGTACTTC. It encodes CASSFRGPPETQYF.

CDR3 in amino acids: CASSLNRGGKTGELFF. CDR3 coding DNA: TGTGCCAGCAGCCTCAACAGGGGGGGAAAGACCGGGGAGCTGTTTTTT. This sequence joins TRBV11-2 and TRBJ2-2, with D possibly matching TRBD1 (8 bases). V shed 5 bases and J shed 5 bases, with 18 bases lying between them. CDR1 SGHAT and CDR2 FQNNGV come from the germline V gene. The CDR3 has 16 amino acids.

At least ten counts were recorded for this clonotype. The chain links TRBV6-1 to TRBJ2-4; 14 bases match TRBD2. Germline V gene data show CDR1 as MNHNS and CDR2 as SASEGT. Trimming removed 5 bases from V and 4 bases from J; junction bases left unmatched: 10. CDR3 length equals 18 residues. In DNA form, the CDR3 reads TGTGCCAGCAGTCAGGGACAGGGACTAGCGGGAGTAAAAAACATTCAGTACTTC. It is translated as CASSQGQGLAGVKNIQYF.

The table lists this clonotype with many counts. V and J are TRBV28 and TRBJ2-6; TRBD1 matches at 10 bases. J lost 3 bases, V lost 5 bases, and 10 bases had no gene match. Germline V gene sequence: CDR1 MDHEN, CDR2 SYDVKM. The CDR3 extends over 18 amino acids. Here the CDR3 DNA reads TGTGCCAGCAGTACTCGCCGGGACAGGGGAAGTGGGGCCAACGTCCTGACTTTC. Protein product: CASSTRRDRGSGANVLTF.

The chain is built from TRBV11-2 and TRBJ1-3, with D maybe TRBD1 (5 bases). Germline V gene lookup returns CDR1 SGHAT and CDR2 FQNNGV. The ends were cut back, 5 bases at V and 8 bases at J, with 16 bases in the middle. This CDR3 contains 14 residues. The CDR3 protein is CASSPRETGDTIYF. The CDR3 region has the DNA TGTGCCAGCAGCCCGAGAGAGACGGGGGACACCATATATTTT.

The rearrangement uses TRBV20-1 and TRBJ1-2; D uncertain. Trimming left V 7 bases short and J 2 bases short, with 11 bases between. This CDR3 comprises 12 residues. Germline V lookup: CDR1 DFQATT, CDR2 SNEGSKA (reference sequence). The CDR3 DNA reads TGCAGTGTTCAGTTAGGGAACTATGGCTACACCTTC. It is translated as CSVQLGNYGYTF.

This clonotype was recorded a few times. The chain links TRBV10-3 to TRBJ2-7; 13 bases align to TRBD2. Germline CDR1 and CDR2: ENHRY and SYGVKD. With V trimmed by 7 bases and J by 4 bases, 4 bases remained unmatched. This CDR3 comprises 14 residues. The CDR3 nucleotides are TGTGCCATCAAACTAGCGGGAGGGCCGTACGAGCAGTACTTC. This codes for CAIKLAGGPYEQYF.

The chain carries TRBV6-2 or TRBV6-3 and TRBJ1-1; D possibly corresponds to TRBD1 (6 bases). In germline, CDR1 is MNHEY, CDR2 SVGEGT. Trimming stripped 0 bases from V and 7 bases from J, with 12 bases between. This CDR3 region has 14 residues. CDR3 sequence: CASSYSTAGVEAFF. The CDR3 DNA sequence: TGTGCCAGCAGTTACTCGACGGCAGGGGTTGAAGCTTTCTTT.

Ten or more counts support this clonotype. This chain uses TRBV6-1 with TRBJ2-7; 9 nucleotides match TRBD1. V gave up 6 bases and J gave up 4 bases; unmatched junction bases: 10. The CDR3 has 15 amino acids. Germline values: CDR1 MNHNS, CDR2 SASEGT. CDR3 region: CASRSYRGRLYEQYF. DNA of the CDR3: TGTGCCAGCAGGTCGTACAGGGGGCGTCTTTACGAGCAGTACTTC.

This clonotype was picked up many times. V is TRBV5-1 and J is TRBJ2-7, with unresolved D. Germline V lookup: CDR1 SGHRS, CDR2 YFSETQ. V was clipped by 0 bases and J by 5 bases, with 12 bases between them. There are 14 residues in the CDR3. For the CDR3, the DNA is TGCGCCAGCAGCTTGGGTCAGATTGACGACGAGCAGTACTTC. As protein: CASSLGQIDDEQYF. Full variable domain (rest looked up from reference TRBV5-1 and TRBJ2-7): KAGVTQTPRYLIKTRGQQVTLSCSPISGHRSVSWYQQTPGQGLQFLFEYFSETQRNKGNFPGRFSGRQFSNSRSEMNVSTLELGDSALYLCASSLGQIDDEQYFGPGTRLTVT.

The chain has TRBV12-3 or TRBV12-4 and TRBJ2-7; a possible D gene is TRBD2 (6 bases). V dropped 3 bases and J dropped 1 base, with 10 bases sitting between them. The CDR3 is made up of 14 amino acids. The CDR3 spells CASSFGGVSYEQYF. DNA for the CDR3: TGTGCCAGCAGTTTCGGGGGAGTATCCTACGAGCAGTACTTC.

This clonotype was recorded at least ten times. The chain has TRBV19 and TRBJ1-1, with TRBD1 identical over 10 bases. From germline, CDR1 is LNHDA and CDR2 SQIVND (reference sequence). V shed 5 bases, J shed 2 bases, and the junction held 5 bases outside the gene matches. The CDR3 is made up of 15 amino acids. As DNA, the CDR3 is TGTGCCAGTAGTCTCCGGGACAGGGGAAACACTGAAGCTTTCTTT. Encoded protein: CASSLRDRGNTEAFF.

In this sample, this clonotype turned up many times. The V call is TRBV5-1, the J call TRBJ1-2; 7 bases map to TRBD1. The CDR3 sequence is 16 residues long. Germline assignment: CDR1 SGHRS and CDR2 YFSETQ. Trimming took 0 bases from V and 0 from J; bases not matched to a gene: 5. This CDR3 reads CASSLAPGQTNYGYTF. The CDR3 region has the DNA TGCGCCAGCAGCTTGGCCCCGGGACAGACTAACTATGGCTACACCTTC.

The table lists this clonotype with many counts. The chain recombines TRBV7-9 with TRBJ1-1; 9 bases fit TRBD1. Germline CDR1 and CDR2: SEHNR and FQNEAQ (reference sequence). The CDR3 is 14 amino acids. V was clipped by 6 bases and J by 3 bases; unmatched bases: 5. The chain's CDR3 is CASRETGGYTEAFF. CDR3 nucleotide sequence: TGTGCCAGCAGGGAGACAGGGGGGTACACTGAAGCTTTCTTT.

This clonotype was counted at least ten times. The chain uses TRBV28 and TRBJ1-1, with D tentatively TRBD1 (6 bases). The CDR3 has 15 amino acids. Germline CDR1 reads MDHEN; CDR2 reads SYDVKM. V was pared by 3 bases and J by 1 base, with 12 bases between. The CDR3 loop is CASSFGDIRNTEAFF. The CDR3 DNA sequence: TGTGCCAGCAGTTTCGGGGACATCCGGAACACTGAAGCTTTCTTT. Variable domain in full (rest from reference TRBV28 and TRBJ1-1): DVKVTQSSRYLVKRTGEKVFLECVQDMDHENMFWYRQDPGLGLRLIYFSYDVKMKEKGDIPEGYSVSREKKERFSLILESASTNQTSMYLCASSFGDIRNTEAFFGQGTRLTVV.

V usage is TRBV18 and J usage is TRBJ1-2; D is unclear. From germline, CDR1 is KGHSH and CDR2 LQKENI. CDR3 size: 13 residues. The V end was cut by 2 bases, the J end by 6 bases, with 10 bases between. The CDR3 nucleotides are TGTGCCAGCTCACCAGACCGGGCCCATGGCTACACCTTC. Amino acid sequence: CASSPDRAHGYTF.

This clonotype was recorded a few times. This sequence joins TRBV5-5 and TRBJ1-5, with 7 bases fitting TRBD1. Trimming removed 1 base from V and 5 bases from J; junction bases left unmatched: 3. Germline V gene lookup returns CDR1 SGHKS and CDR2 YYEKEE (reference sequence). The CDR3 has 14 amino acids. The chain's CDR3 is CASSLKQGYQPQHF. CDR3 nucleotides: TGTGCCAGCAGCTTGAAACAGGGGTATCAGCCCCAGCATTTT. The whole variable domain, remainder taken from reference TRBV5-5 and TRBJ1-5, is DAGVTQSPTHLIKTRGQQVTLRCSPISGHKSVSWYQQVLGQGPQFIFQYYEKEERGRGNFPDRFSARQFPNYSSELNVNALLLGDSALYLCASSLKQGYQPQHFGDGTRLSIL.

In its sample, this clonotype was seen many times. The chain couples TRBV12-3 or TRBV12-4 to TRBJ1-2; TRBD1 agrees at 8 bases. The ends lost 4 bases at V and 9 bases at J; junction bases unmatched: 7. The CDR3 contains 13 residues. DNA for the CDR3: TGTGCCAGCAGTTCCCCAGGGGGCCGGAGCTACACCTTC. The encoded protein is CASSSPGGRSYTF.

This clonotype was picked up many times. The chain employs TRBV14 and TRBJ2-5; D is possibly TRBD1 (6 bases). Germline CDR1 SGHDN, CDR2 FVKESK. The CDR3 has 14 residues. V dropped 4 bases and J dropped 0 bases, with 9 bases sitting between them. Here the CDR3 DNA reads TGTGCCAGCAGCCCAACAGGGTACCAAGAGACCCAGTACTTC. It encodes CASSPTGYQETQYF.

This clonotype was observed at least ten times. The chain uses TRBV30 and TRBJ1-2, with a weak D call TRBD1 (5 bases). The germline V and J ends were trimmed by 3 bases and 4 bases, with 9 bases remaining between them. The CDR3 length is 12 residues. CDR1 GTSNPN and CDR2 SVGIG come from the germline V gene (reference sequence). CDR3 nucleotide sequence: TGTGCCTGGAGCGCGGGACCCTATGGCTACACCTTC. It encodes CAWSAGPYGYTF.

This clonotype has a count of ten or more. This chain's CDR3 is CASQRTGHYEQYF. The CDR3 DNA is TGTGCCAGCCAAAGAACAGGACACTACGAGCAGTACTTC. The chain couples TRBV28 to TRBJ2-7; perhaps TRBD1 as D (5 bases). The length of the CDR3 is 13 residues. Germline CDR1 reads MDHEN; CDR2 reads SYDVKM. V was trimmed by 8 bases and J by 3 bases, leaving 14 bases between them.

This clonotype was found many times. This chain connects TRBV6-4 to TRBJ1-1; perhaps TRBD1 as D (6 bases). Per the germline V gene, CDR1 is MRHNA and CDR2 is SNTAGT. The CDR3 spans 17 residues. Trimming removed 5 bases at V and 3 bases at J, with 22 bases between. DNA for the CDR3: TGTGCCAGCAGTCTCGTGACAGGTGACCCGCGGGACACTGAAGCTTTCTTT. Protein sequence: CASSLVTGDPRDTEAFF.

This clonotype was counted at least ten times. This chain links TRBV7-2 with TRBJ2-7; no firm D call. Trimming removed 5 bases at V and 2 bases at J, with 16 bases between. Germline CDR1 reads SGHTA; CDR2 reads FQGNSA. This CDR3 has 15 amino acids. CDR3 in amino acids: CASSPEYSYPYEQYF. As DNA, the CDR3 is TGTGCCAGCAGCCCCGAGTATAGTTACCCCTACGAGCAGTACTTC.